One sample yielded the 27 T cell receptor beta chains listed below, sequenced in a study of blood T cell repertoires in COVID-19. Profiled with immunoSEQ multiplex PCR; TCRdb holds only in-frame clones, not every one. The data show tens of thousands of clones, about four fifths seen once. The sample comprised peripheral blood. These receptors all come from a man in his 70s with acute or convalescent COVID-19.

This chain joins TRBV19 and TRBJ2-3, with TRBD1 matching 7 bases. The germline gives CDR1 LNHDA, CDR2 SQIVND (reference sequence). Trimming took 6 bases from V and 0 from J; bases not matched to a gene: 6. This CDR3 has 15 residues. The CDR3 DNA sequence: TGTGCCAGTAGCGACAGGGCGTCAAGCACAGATACGCAGTATTTT. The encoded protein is CASSDRASSTDTQYF.

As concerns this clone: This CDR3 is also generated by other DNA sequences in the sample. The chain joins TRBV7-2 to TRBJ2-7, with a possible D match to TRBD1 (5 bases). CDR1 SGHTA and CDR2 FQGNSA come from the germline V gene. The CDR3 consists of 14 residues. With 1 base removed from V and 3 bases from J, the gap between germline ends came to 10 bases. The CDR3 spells CASSLVQGSYEQYF. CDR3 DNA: TGTGCCAGCAGCTTAGTCCAGGGAAGCTACGAGCAGTACTTC.

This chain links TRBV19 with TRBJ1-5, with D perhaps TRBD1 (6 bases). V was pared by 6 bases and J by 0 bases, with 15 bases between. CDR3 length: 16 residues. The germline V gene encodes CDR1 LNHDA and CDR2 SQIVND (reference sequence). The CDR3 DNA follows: TGTGCCAGTAGCACAACAGGGATCTATAGCAATCAGCCCCAGCATTTT. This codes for CASSTTGIYSNQPQHF.

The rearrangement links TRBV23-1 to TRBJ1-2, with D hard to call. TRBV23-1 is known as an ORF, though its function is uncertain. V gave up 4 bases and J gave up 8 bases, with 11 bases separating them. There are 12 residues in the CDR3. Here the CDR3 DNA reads TGCGCCAGCAGTCGATCACCCGGGGGCTACACCTTC. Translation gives CASSRSPGGYTF.

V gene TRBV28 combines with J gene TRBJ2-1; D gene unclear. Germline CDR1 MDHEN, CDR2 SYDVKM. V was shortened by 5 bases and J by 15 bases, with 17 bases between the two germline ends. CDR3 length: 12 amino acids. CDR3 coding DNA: TGTGCCAGCAGTCTTTGGGCCCAAGGCCCGTTCTTC. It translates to CASSLWAQGPFF.

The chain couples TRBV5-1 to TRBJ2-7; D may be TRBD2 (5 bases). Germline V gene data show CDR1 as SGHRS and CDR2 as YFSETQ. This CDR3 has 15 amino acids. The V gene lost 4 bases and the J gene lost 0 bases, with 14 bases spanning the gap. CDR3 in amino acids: CASSTLPGNSYEQYF. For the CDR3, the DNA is TGCGCCAGCAGCACGCTTCCGGGAAACTCCTACGAGCAGTACTTC. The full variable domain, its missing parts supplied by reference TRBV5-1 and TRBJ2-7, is KAGVTQTPRYLIKTRGQQVTLSCSPISGHRSVSWYQQTPGQGLQFLFEYFSETQRNKGNFPGRFSGRQFSNSRSEMNVSTLELGDSALYLCASSTLPGNSYEQYFGPGTRLTVT.

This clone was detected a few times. The CDR3 region has the DNA TGTGCCAGCAGTTTCGCCGGGACAGGGAACGTGGGGAATCAGCCCCAGCATTTT. Translation: CASSFAGTGNVGNQPQHF. The V and J genes are TRBV28 and TRBJ1-5, with 9 bases identical to TRBD1. Germline assignment: CDR1 MDHEN and CDR2 SYDVKM. This CDR3 contains 18 residues. Germline trimming cut 3 bases from V and 4 bases from J; bases unmatched to any gene: 13.

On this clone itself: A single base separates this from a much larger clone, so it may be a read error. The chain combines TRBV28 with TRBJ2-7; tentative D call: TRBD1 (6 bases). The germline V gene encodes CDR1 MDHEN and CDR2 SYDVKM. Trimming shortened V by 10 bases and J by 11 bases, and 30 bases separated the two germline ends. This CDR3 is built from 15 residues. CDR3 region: CANNGGDRKNFWEYF. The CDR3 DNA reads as TGTGCCAACAATGGCGGCGACAGGAAGAATTTTTGGGAGTACTTC.

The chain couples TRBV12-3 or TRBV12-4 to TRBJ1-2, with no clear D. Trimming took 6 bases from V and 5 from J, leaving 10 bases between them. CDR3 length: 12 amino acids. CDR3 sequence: CASSPGSYGYTF. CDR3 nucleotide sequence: TGTGCCAGCAGCCCGGGATCTTATGGCTACACCTTC.

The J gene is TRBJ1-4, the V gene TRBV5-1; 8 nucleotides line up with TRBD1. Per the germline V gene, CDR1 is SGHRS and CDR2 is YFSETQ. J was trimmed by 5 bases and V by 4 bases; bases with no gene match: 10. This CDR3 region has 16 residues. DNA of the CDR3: TGCGCCAGCAGCCAGGGGGCCCCTTCCCGAAATGAAAAACTGTTTTTT. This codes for CASSQGAPSRNEKLFF.

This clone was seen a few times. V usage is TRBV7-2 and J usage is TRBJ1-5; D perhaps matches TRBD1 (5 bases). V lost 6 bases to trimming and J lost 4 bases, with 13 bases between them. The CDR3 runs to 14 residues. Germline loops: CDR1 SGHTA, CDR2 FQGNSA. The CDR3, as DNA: TGTGCCAGCAGTTTTACAGGTTGGAATCAGCCCCAGCATTTT. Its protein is CASSFTGWNQPQHF.

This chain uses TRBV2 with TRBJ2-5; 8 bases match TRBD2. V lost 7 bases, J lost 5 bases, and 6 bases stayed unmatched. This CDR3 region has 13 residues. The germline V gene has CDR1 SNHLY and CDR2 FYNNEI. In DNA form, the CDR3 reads TGTGCCAGCACCGGGGGGGCACGGGAGACCCAGTACTTC. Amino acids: CASTGGARETQYF.

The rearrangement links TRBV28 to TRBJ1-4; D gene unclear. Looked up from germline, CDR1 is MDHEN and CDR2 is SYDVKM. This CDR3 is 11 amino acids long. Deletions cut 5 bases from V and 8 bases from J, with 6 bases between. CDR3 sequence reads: CASSTGEKLFF. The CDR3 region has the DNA TGTGCCAGCAGTACCGGGGAAAAACTGTTTTTT.

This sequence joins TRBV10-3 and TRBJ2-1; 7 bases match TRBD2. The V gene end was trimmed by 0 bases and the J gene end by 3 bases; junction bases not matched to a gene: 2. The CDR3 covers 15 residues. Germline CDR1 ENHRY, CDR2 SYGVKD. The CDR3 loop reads CAISESTSSYNEQFF. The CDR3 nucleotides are TGTGCCATCAGTGAGTCGACTAGCAGCTACAATGAGCAGTTCTTC.

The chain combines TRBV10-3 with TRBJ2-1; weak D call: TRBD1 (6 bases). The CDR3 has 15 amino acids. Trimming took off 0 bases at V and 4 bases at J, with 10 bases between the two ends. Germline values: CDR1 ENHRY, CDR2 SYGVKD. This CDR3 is CAISESGTLYNEQFF. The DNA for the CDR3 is TGTGCCATCAGTGAGTCGGGGACACTGTACAATGAGCAGTTCTTC.

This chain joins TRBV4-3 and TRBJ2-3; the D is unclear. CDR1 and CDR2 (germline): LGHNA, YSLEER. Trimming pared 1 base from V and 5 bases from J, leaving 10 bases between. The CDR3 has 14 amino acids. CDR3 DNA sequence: TGCGCCAGCAGCCAAGCCCCATCGGGAGATACGCAGTATTTT. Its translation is CASSQAPSGDTQYF.

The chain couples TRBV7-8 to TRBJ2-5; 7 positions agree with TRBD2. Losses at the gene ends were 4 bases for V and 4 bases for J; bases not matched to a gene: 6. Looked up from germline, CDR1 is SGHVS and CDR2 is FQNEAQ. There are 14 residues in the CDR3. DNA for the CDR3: TGTGCCAGCAGCTCCAGCGGGAAGCTAGAGACCCAGTACTTC. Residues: CASSSSGKLETQYF.

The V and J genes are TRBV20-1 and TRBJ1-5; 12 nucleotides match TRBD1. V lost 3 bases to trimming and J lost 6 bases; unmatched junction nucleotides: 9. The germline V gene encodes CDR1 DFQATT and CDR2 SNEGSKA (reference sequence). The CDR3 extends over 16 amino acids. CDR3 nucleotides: TGCAGTGCTAGTTCTGTCGGGACAGGGGGCACTCAGCCCCAGCATTTT. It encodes CSASSVGTGGTQPQHF.

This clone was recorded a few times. CDR3 coding DNA: TGTGCCAGTAGTGTCGGGACAGGCTATGGCTACACCTTC. Its protein is CASSVGTGYGYTF. The rearrangement joins TRBV19 to TRBJ1-2, with 8 bases that match TRBD1. Per germline, CDR1 LNHDA and CDR2 SQIVND (reference sequence). V gave up 5 bases and J gave up 4 bases; unmatched junction bases: 3. CDR3 size: 13 residues.

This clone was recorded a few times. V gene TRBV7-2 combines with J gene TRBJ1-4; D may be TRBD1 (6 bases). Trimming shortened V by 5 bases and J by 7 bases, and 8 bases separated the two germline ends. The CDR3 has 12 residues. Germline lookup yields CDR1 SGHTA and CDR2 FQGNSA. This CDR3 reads CASSLRGEKLFF. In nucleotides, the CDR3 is TGTGCCAGCAGCCTCAGGGGTGAAAAACTGTTTTTT.

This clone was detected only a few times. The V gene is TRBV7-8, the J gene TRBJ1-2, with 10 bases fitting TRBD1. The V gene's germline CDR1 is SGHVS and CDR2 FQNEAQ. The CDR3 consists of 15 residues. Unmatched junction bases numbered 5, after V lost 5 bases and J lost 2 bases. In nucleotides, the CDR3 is TGTGCCAGCAGCACCCGGACAGGGGGGAACTATGGCTACACCTTC. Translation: CASSTRTGGNYGYTF.

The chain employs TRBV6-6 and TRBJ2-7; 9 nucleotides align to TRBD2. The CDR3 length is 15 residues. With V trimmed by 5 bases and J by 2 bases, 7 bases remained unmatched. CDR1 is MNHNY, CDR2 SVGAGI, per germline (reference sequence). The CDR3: CASSPSSGRTYEQYF. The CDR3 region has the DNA TGTGCCAGCAGTCCCTCCAGCGGGAGGACCTACGAGCAGTACTTC.

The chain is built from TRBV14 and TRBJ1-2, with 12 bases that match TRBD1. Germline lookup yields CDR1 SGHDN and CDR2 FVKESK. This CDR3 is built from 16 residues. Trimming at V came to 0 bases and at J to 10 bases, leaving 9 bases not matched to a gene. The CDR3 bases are TGTGCCAGCAGCCAAGATGGATCGGGGACAGGGGGCATCTACACCTTC. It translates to CASSQDGSGTGGIYTF.

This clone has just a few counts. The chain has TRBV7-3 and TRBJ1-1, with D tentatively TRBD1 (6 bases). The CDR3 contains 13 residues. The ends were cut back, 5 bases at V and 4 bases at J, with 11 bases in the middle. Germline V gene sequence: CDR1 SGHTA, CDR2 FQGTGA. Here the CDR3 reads CASSLTGITEAFF. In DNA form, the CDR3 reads TGTGCCAGCAGCCTCACAGGGATCACTGAAGCTTTCTTT.

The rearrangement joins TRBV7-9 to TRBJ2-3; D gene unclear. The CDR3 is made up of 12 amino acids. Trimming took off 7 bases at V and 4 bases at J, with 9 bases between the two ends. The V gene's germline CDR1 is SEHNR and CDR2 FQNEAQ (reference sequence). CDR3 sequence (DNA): TGTGCCAGCACCCTAGGATCAGATACGCAGTATTTT. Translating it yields CASTLGSDTQYF.

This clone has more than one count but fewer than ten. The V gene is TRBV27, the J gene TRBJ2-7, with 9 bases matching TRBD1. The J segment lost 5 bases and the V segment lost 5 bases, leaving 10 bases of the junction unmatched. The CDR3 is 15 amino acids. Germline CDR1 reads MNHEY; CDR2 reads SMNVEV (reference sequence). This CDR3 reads CASSRPGQGYHEQYF. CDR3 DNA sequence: TGTGCCAGCAGTCGTCCGGGACAGGGCTACCACGAGCAGTACTTC.

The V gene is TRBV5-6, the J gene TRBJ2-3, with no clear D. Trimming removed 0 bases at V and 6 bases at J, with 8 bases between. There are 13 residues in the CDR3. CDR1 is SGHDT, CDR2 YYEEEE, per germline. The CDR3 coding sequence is TGTGCCAGCAGCTTGGAGTTCGGGGATACGCAGTATTTT. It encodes CASSLEFGDTQYF.